These T cell receptor beta chains were read from a single sample in a study of PD-1 blockade in classical Hodgkin lymphoma. The protocol was immunoSEQ multiplex PCR, while the TCRdb copy is restricted to in-frame clones and leaves out a portion. Of about 7,100 clones listed, around 81% are singletons. The sequencing sample was made of peripheral blood mononuclear cells (PBMCs). These receptors originate from a human donor with classical Hodgkin lymphoma. Each CDR3 is given with its conserved first and last residue. Each record gives: CDR3 length, D gene, J gene, clone size, V gene, CDR3 DNA, CDR3 protein. D genes are given only for firm matches. The size of a clone is reported for some rows only, either as once, few or many, or as a class for expanded clones.

CDR3 length: 14; D gene: -; J gene: TRBJ1-4; clone size: -; V gene: TRBV6-5; CDR3 DNA: TGTGCCAGCAGCGAGTGGGGGGGGAATGAAAAACTGTTTTTT; CDR3 protein: CASSEWGGNEKLFF
CDR3 length: 18; D gene: TRBD2; J gene: TRBJ2-1; clone size: -; V gene: TRBV29-1; CDR3 DNA: TGCAGCGTTGAAGGGACTAGCGGGAGGACGATGAGTTACAATGAGCAGTTCTTC; CDR3 protein: CSVEGTSGRTMSYNEQFF
CDR3 length: 14; D gene: TRBD1; J gene: TRBJ2-7; clone size: once; V gene: TRBV6-1; CDR3 DNA: TGTGCCAGTTTGGACAGGTTTTTCTCCTACGAGCAGTACTTC; CDR3 protein: CASLDRFFSYEQYF
CDR3 length: 14; D gene: -; J gene: TRBJ2-1; clone size: -; V gene: TRBV2; CDR3 DNA: TGTGCCAGCCTAGGGACAAGGGGGGGAGGTGAGCAGTTCTTC; CDR3 protein: CASLGTRGGGEQFF
CDR3 length: 13; D gene: -; J gene: TRBJ2-5; clone size: -; V gene: TRBV5-1; CDR3 DNA: TGCGCCAGCAGCTTGGGGTCCCAAGAGACCCAGTACTTC; CDR3 protein: CASSLGSQETQYF
CDR3 length: 15; D gene: -; J gene: TRBJ1-1; clone size: few; V gene: TRBV7-8; CDR3 DNA: TGTGCCAGCAGCTTACCAGAATTTGGGAACACTGAAGCTTTCTTT; CDR3 protein: CASSLPEFGNTEAFF
CDR3 length: 16; D gene: -; J gene: TRBJ1-6; clone size: -; V gene: TRBV21-1; CDR3 DNA: TGTGCCAGCAGCAAAGGCGGGACAGGGGAGGATTCACCCCTCCACTTT; CDR3 protein: CASSKGGTGEDSPLHF
CDR3 length: 14; D gene: -; J gene: TRBJ2-5; clone size: -; V gene: TRBV5-1; CDR3 DNA: TGCGCCAGCAGCTTGGTGGCAGGGAGGGAGACCCAGTACTTC; CDR3 protein: CASSLVAGRETQYF
CDR3 length: 13; D gene: TRBD1; J gene: TRBJ1-2; clone size: -; V gene: TRBV18; CDR3 DNA: TGTGCCAGCTCACGGGACAGGGCTAGTGGCTACACCTTC; CDR3 protein: CASSRDRASGYTF
CDR3 length: 15; D gene: -; J gene: TRBJ1-6; clone size: -; V gene: TRBV7-3; CDR3 DNA: TGTGCCAGCAGCTCCCAAGGTGCCTATAATTCACCCCTCCACTTT; CDR3 protein: CASSSQGAYNSPLHF